Listed below are T cell receptor beta chains from one sample, sequenced in a study of T cell repertoires in aging, cancer and after chemotherapy. TCRdb used MiXCR to reprocess the multiplex PCR reads, holding one entry per CDR3 protein. Here the sample spans about 5,000 distinct CDR3 sequences, approximately 31% being singletons. Sequenced sample: blood. Receptor source: a human donor with a blood cancer. The donor label of this sample is uncertain. Each CDR3 is given with its conserved first and last residue. A D gene is named only where the DNA matches it firmly. Not every row has a clone size; where given, it reads once, few, many or a size class.

j_gene,len,abundance,d_gene,v_gene,CDR3nt,CDR3aa
TRBJ2-3,14,medium-sized,TRBD1,TRBV30,TGTGCCCACAGTTGGACAGGTAGCACAGATACGCAGTATTTT,CAHSWTGSTDTQYF
TRBJ2-3,14,medium-sized,-,TRBV27,TGTGCCAGCAGTTTTAATGGCAACTCCGATACGCAGTATTTT,CASSFNGNSDTQYF
TRBJ1-6,11,few,-,TRBV20-1,TGCAGTGCCCTACGTCGTTCAGGCCTCCACTTT,CSALRRSGLHF
TRBJ2-1,17,-,TRBD2,TRBV24-1,TGTGCCACCAGTGTCGGACTAGCGGGGAAAATCTACAATGAGCAGTTCTTC,CATSVGLAGKIYNEQFF
TRBJ1-1,15,-,-,TRBV5-1,TGCGCCAGCAGCTCAGCGGGGTCCCCAGCCACTGAAGCTTTCTTT,CASSSAGSPATEAFF
TRBJ1-5,16,-,-,TRBV7-2,TGTGCCAGCAGCTTAGTTTCCGGGGGTGGCAATCAGCCCCAGCATTTT,CASSLVSGGGNQPQHF
TRBJ2-1,14,-,-,TRBV27,TGTGCCAGCAGTTTGGGGGGGCCCTACAATGAGCAGTTCTTC,CASSLGGPYNEQFF
TRBJ2-7,13,-,TRBD2,TRBV20-1,TGCAGTGCCCTTGCCGCGGGGGTTGAAGAGCAGTACTTC,CSALAAGVEEQYF
TRBJ2-1,15,-,-,TRBV12-3/TRBV12-4,TGTGCCAGCAGGGGGAGGGGGGAGGACCACAATGAGCAGTTCTTC,CASRGRGEDHNEQFF
TRBJ1-1,15,-,-,TRBV12-3/TRBV12-4,TGTGCCAGCAGTTTTACCGGGGGCAAAGACACTGAAGCTTTCTTT,CASSFTGGKDTEAFF
TRBJ2-3,19,-,-,TRBV12-3/TRBV12-4,TGTGCCAGCAGCTCTGTTATGGGGACTGGAGCACAGGGCACAGATACGCAGTATTTT,CASSSVMGTGAQGTDTQYF
TRBJ1-1,15,few,-,TRBV27,TGTGCCAGCAGCCGGGGGGTAGTCCGGGAGACTGAAGCTTTCTTT,CASSRGVVRETEAFF
TRBJ2-1,12,-,-,TRBV12-3/TRBV12-4,TGTGCCAGCAGTTTAAGTCCACGTCTGGAGTTCTTC,CASSLSPRLEFF
TRBJ2-1,15,-,-,TRBV6-2/TRBV6-3,TGTGCCAGCCGGGACGGGGCAGCTAACTACAATGAGCAGTTCTTC,CASRDGAANYNEQFF
TRBJ1-2,14,few,-,TRBV6-5,TGTGCCAGCAGTTACGTGGACAGAAAGTATGGCTACACCTTC,CASSYVDRKYGYTF
TRBJ2-2,17,-,TRBD2,TRBV6-5,TGTGCCAGCAGTTACTCGATAGCGGGAGGGCCAGGAGGGGAGCTGTTTTTT,CASSYSIAGGPGGELFF
TRBJ2-2,15,few,-,TRBV27,TGTGCCAGCAGTTTATTCAGGTACTACACCGGGGAGCTGTTTTTT,CASSLFRYYTGELFF
TRBJ1-2,15,-,TRBD1,TRBV10-3,TGTGCCATCAGTGCGGCCGGGACAGGGGATTATGGCTACACCTTC,CAISAAGTGDYGYTF
TRBJ2-3,15,few,TRBD2,TRBV6-2/TRBV6-3,TGTGCCAGCACTCCTAGCGGGAGCACCACAGATACGCAGTATTTT,CASTPSGSTTDTQYF
TRBJ2-3,16,medium-sized,-,TRBV19,TGTGCCAGTAGCGAGACAGGGTCGGGGGAGACAGATACGCAGTATTTT,CASSETGSGETDTQYF
TRBJ2-3,21,-,TRBD2,TRBV18,TGTGTCAGCTCACCCTCAAGGTGGGAGCGGGAGCGCAGCCCGAACACAGATACGCAGTATTTT,CVSSPSRWERERSPNTDTQYF
TRBJ1-5,14,-,-,TRBV10-3,TGTGCCATCAGTTTGGCGGGAAGCAATCAGCCCCAGCATTTT,CAISLAGSNQPQHF
TRBJ1-3,16,medium-sized,-,TRBV6-6,TGTGCCAGCAGTTACTCTAGCAGGGTCGGTGGAAACACCATATATTTT,CASSYSSRVGGNTIYF
TRBJ2-4,15,few,-,TRBV5-4,TGTGCCAGCAGCTTTGGAGGACTAGCCAAAAACATTCAGTACTTC,CASSFGGLAKNIQYF
TRBJ1-6,16,-,-,TRBV18,TGTGCCAGCTCCCCGAGGGCGGCTAGGCTTAATTCACCCCTCCACTTT,CASSPRAARLNSPLHF
TRBJ2-3,16,-,-,TRBV7-3,TGTGCCAGCAGCTTAGTTCCGGACGGGGGCACAGATACGCAGTATTTT,CASSLVPDGGTDTQYF
TRBJ2-3,15,-,TRBD2,TRBV5-1,TGCGCCAGCAGCTTGGCCGGACTAGTCACAGATACGCAGTATTTT,CASSLAGLVTDTQYF
TRBJ1-1,16,medium-sized,-,TRBV6-5,TGTGCCAGCAGTACGCGCAGAGGGAACAAGAACACTGAAGCTTTCTTT,CASSTRRGNKNTEAFF
TRBJ2-1,12,medium-sized,-,TRBV27,TGTGCCAGCAGTTTCCGGGGTGGTGAGCAGTTCTTC,CASSFRGGEQFF
TRBJ2-4,15,-,TRBD1,TRBV6-1,TGTGCCAGCACCGGGACAGCGCTAGCCAAAAACATTCAGTACTTC,CASTGTALAKNIQYF
TRBJ2-3,18,-,TRBD2,TRBV6-5,TGTGCCAGCAGTATTGGACTAGCGGGAGCTCTTCGCACAGATACGCAGTATTTT,CASSIGLAGALRTDTQYF
TRBJ2-1,20,-,TRBD2,TRBV18,TGTGCCAGCTCACGTATTTCGGGACTAGCGGGCCGAGATACCTACAATGAGCAGTTCTTC,CASSRISGLAGRDTYNEQFF
TRBJ2-5,12,-,-,TRBV14,TGTGCCAGCAGCCATAGCGAAAAGACCCAGTACTTC,CASSHSEKTQYF
TRBJ2-1,16,large,TRBD2,TRBV11-3,TGTGCCAGCAGCCCCACAGGACTAGCGGGATGGAATGAGCAGTTCTTC,CASSPTGLAGWNEQFF
TRBJ2-7,15,few,-,TRBV5-5,TGTGCCAGCAGCTTGGCATGGCGAGCGAGGGACGAGCAGTACTTC,CASSLAWRARDEQYF
TRBJ2-2,13,-,-,TRBV20-1,TGCAGTGCTAGAGCGGGGGTGAGCGGGGAGCTGTTTTTT,CSARAGVSGELFF
TRBJ1-2,15,medium-sized,TRBD1,TRBV6-5,TGTGCCAGCAGTTACAACCCTGGGACAGGGGATGGCTACACCTTC,CASSYNPGTGDGYTF
TRBJ2-6,17,medium-sized,-,TRBV6-5,TGTGCCAGCGAGGAGCTGGGACTCCTTCCTGGGGCCAACGTCCTGACTTTC,CASEELGLLPGANVLTF
TRBJ1-2,16,-,-,TRBV6-2/TRBV6-3,TGTGCCAGCAGTTACTCAATCCGGGTCCGAGACTATGGCTACACCTTC,CASSYSIRVRDYGYTF
TRBJ2-2,15,-,TRBD1,TRBV6-5,TGTGCCAGCAGTCCAAGACAGGGGAACACCGGGGAGCTGTTTTTT,CASSPRQGNTGELFF
TRBJ2-5,13,few,-,TRBV5-1,TGCGCCAGCAGCTTGGCACACCGGGAGACCCAGTACTTC,CASSLAHRETQYF
TRBJ1-1,15,once,-,TRBV7-7,TGTGCTAGCAGCTTATCTGACAGCCCGAACACTGAAGCTTTCTTT,CASSLSDSPNTEAFF
TRBJ2-2,17,medium-sized,-,TRBV7-6,TGTGCCAGCAGCTTACGCCCAGGACTGACGAACACCGGGGAGCTGTTTTTT,CASSLRPGLTNTGELFF
TRBJ1-1,12,-,-,TRBV12-3/TRBV12-4,TGTGCCAGCAGTCGAATGAACACTGAAGCTTTCTTT,CASSRMNTEAFF
TRBJ1-2,14,-,-,TRBV11-3,TGTGCCAGCAGCTTGATCAGGGTAGGCTATGGCTACACCTTC,CASSLIRVGYGYTF
TRBJ1-4,17,few,-,TRBV6-5,TGTGCCAGCAGCCGACAGGTCGCTGGACGAACTAATGAAAAACTGTTTTTT,CASSRQVAGRTNEKLFF
TRBJ2-3,13,-,-,TRBV18,TGTGCCAGCTCACTGCCAAGCACAGATACGAAGTATTTT,CASSLPSTDTKYF
TRBJ1-6,15,-,-,TRBV13,TGTGCCAGCAGCTCCAACCTGGCGGGTAATTCACCCCTCCACTTT,CASSSNLAGNSPLHF
TRBJ1-3,15,-,-,TRBV27,TGTGCCATCAGTGCGGTCGGCCGGGGGGGAAACACCATATATTTT,CAISAVGRGGNTIYF
TRBJ2-2,16,few,-,TRBV19,TGTGCCAGTAGTGACGACATGGGGGCGGTAACCGGGGAGCTGTTTTTT,CASSDDMGAVTGELFF
TRBJ2-7,13,-,-,TRBV20-1,TGCAGTGCTAGAGAGTTAAGCTCCTACGAGCAGTACTTC,CSARELSSYEQYF
TRBJ2-1,16,-,TRBD2,TRBV4-3,TGTGCCAGCAGCCAAGATCCGACTAGCTTGAGCAATGAGCAGTTCTTC,CASSQDPTSLSNEQFF
TRBJ2-7,16,few,TRBD2,TRBV12-3/TRBV12-4,TGTGCCAGCAGTTGGATAGCGGGCGGATACTCCTACGAGCAGTACTTC,CASSWIAGGYSYEQYF
TRBJ2-1,14,-,-,TRBV29-1,TGCAGCGTTGAATGGGGGGCTTATAACAATGAGCAGTTCTTC,CSVEWGAYNNEQFF
TRBJ2-3,17,-,TRBD1,TRBV13,TGTGCCAGCAGCGTCCGACCCGGGACAGGGGGCACAGATACGCAGTATTTT,CASSVRPGTGGTDTQYF
TRBJ1-3,15,few,-,TRBV19,TGTGCCAGTAGTATAGACGGAAGATCTGGAAACACCATATATTTT,CASSIDGRSGNTIYF
TRBJ1-1,16,-,-,TRBV13,TGTGCCAGCAGCTTAGGCAGACAGACTAGATCCACTGAAGCTTTCTTT,CASSLGRQTRSTEAFF